Listed below are T cell receptor beta chains from one sample, sequenced in a study of blood T cells in healthy people across ages. TCRdb recomputed calls from the 5' RACE reads with MiXCR, one row per CDR3 protein. The sample shows about 650,000 distinct CDR3 sequences, around 32% of them seen only once. Source material: blood. The receptors here all came from a woman of 80 years or more in good health. Each CDR3 is given with its conserved first and last residue. A D gene is named only where the DNA matches it firmly. Size is stated for part of the rows, as once, few or many counts, or as a class when the clone is expanded.

CDR3 DNA: TGTGCCAGCAGCTACGGACAGGGTCCCTACGAGCAGTACTTC
CDR3 protein: CASSYGQGPYEQYF
V gene: TRBV14
J gene: TRBJ2-7
clone size: many
D gene: TRBD1

CDR3 DNA: TGCGCCAGCAGCCGAGACGGTCTTAGCTCCTACGAACAGTACTTC
CDR3 protein: CASSRDGLSSYEQYF
V gene: TRBV5-1
J gene: TRBJ2-7
clone size: -
D gene: -

CDR3 DNA: TGTGCCAGCAGCCCCAAAAGTAATTCACCCCTCCACTTT
CDR3 protein: CASSPKSNSPLHF
V gene: TRBV7-2
J gene: TRBJ1-6
clone size: many
D gene: -

CDR3 DNA: TGTGCCATCAGTGAGTCGAGGGGGGGCAATGAGCAGTTCTTC
CDR3 protein: CAISESRGGNEQFF
V gene: TRBV10-3
J gene: TRBJ2-1
clone size: many
D gene: -

CDR3 DNA: TGTGCCAGCAGTGCCGAGGGGATATACAATGAGCAGTTCTTC
CDR3 protein: CASSAEGIYNEQFF
V gene: TRBV6-1
J gene: TRBJ2-1
clone size: -
D gene: -

CDR3 DNA: TGTGCCAGCGGCCGACAGGGGGGGAACACTGAAGCTTTCTTT
CDR3 protein: CASGRQGGNTEAFF
V gene: TRBV7-2
J gene: TRBJ1-1
clone size: few
D gene: TRBD1

CDR3 DNA: TGTGCCAGCAGTACATCCGGACAGGGGGACTACACCTTC
CDR3 protein: CASSTSGQGDYTF
V gene: TRBV2
J gene: TRBJ1-2
clone size: -
D gene: TRBD1

CDR3 DNA: TGCAGTGCTAGACCAAACTCGGGAGGCTACACCTTC
CDR3 protein: CSARPNSGGYTF
V gene: TRBV20-1
J gene: TRBJ1-2
clone size: -
D gene: -

CDR3 DNA: TGCAGTGCTAGATTGGGGCCTGACACCGATGAGCAGTTCTTC
CDR3 protein: CSARLGPDTDEQFF
V gene: TRBV20-1
J gene: TRBJ2-1
clone size: -
D gene: -

CDR3 DNA: TGTGCCAGCAGCTTAGCCCGCGGGACAGGGGTAAACACCATATATTTT
CDR3 protein: CASSLARGTGVNTIYF
V gene: TRBV7-2
J gene: TRBJ1-3
clone size: -
D gene: TRBD1

CDR3 DNA: TGTGCCAGCAGCTCCCCCCGGACAGGGGCGAATAACTATGGCTACACCTTC
CDR3 protein: CASSSPRTGANNYGYTF
V gene: TRBV11-2
J gene: TRBJ1-2
clone size: once
D gene: TRBD1

CDR3 DNA: TGTGCCATCACTCGTGGGGGGACGGAGAACACTGAAGCTTTCTTT
CDR3 protein: CAITRGGTENTEAFF
V gene: TRBV10-3
J gene: TRBJ1-1
clone size: -
D gene: -

CDR3 DNA: TGCAGTGCTAGAGATCATTTAACGGACAGTAAAGAAAACATTCAGTACTTC
CDR3 protein: CSARDHLTDSKENIQYF
V gene: TRBV20-1
J gene: TRBJ2-4
clone size: -
D gene: -